This T cell receptor beta chain is drawn from a study of cytomegalovirus exposure and HLA in healthy donors. Primers: 60 Vbeta forward and 13 Jbeta reverse. Original data processing: As a later analysis found, there were around 86 million unique TCR beta chains, of which about 10 million were shared. Repertoires were generated with immunoSEQ multiplex PCR, while TCRdb's copy carries only in-frame clones and drops some. V and J calls and clone size are given by that table; D and trimming were obtained from the DNA. The data hold more than 95,000 clones, with around 78% observed a single time. Overall study findings and caveats: Presence/absence analysis assumed near-uniform sequencing depth across donors. A list of about 180 TCR beta chains associated with cytomegalovirus was given. When analyzed later, the rates of TCR association showed variation by HLA locus, with DRB1 the most and HLA-C the fewest.

The CDR3 spans 15 residues. Germline lookup yields CDR1 SEHNR and CDR2 FQNEAQ (reference sequence). V was clipped by 1 base and J by 2 bases, with 12 bases between them. Remarks on this clone: No antigen is known for it.

V is TRBV7-9 and J is TRBJ2-7; weak D call: TRBD1 (5 bases). The receptor was isolated from a male donor in good health and CMV-seronegative. Sequencing was carried out using PBMCs. This CDR3 is CASSLVSGFPYEQYF. The CDR3 DNA is TGTGCCAGCAGCTTAGTATCAGGGTTCCCCTACGAGCAGTACTTC.